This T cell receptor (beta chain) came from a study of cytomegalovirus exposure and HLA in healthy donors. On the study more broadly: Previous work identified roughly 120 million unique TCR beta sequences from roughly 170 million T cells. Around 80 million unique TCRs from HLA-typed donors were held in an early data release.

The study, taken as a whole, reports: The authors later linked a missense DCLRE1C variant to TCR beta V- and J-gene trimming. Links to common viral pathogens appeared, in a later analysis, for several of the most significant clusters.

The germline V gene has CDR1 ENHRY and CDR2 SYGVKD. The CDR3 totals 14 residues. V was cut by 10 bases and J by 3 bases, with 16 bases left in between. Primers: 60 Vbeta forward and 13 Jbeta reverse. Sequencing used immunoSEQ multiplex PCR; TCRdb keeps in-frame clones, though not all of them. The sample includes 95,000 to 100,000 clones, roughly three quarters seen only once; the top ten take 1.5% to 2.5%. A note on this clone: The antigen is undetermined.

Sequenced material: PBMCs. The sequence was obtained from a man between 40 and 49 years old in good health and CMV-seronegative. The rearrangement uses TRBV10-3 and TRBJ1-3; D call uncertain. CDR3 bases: TGTGCCACCGGAGAAAGGTCCGGTGGAAACACCATATATTTT. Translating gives CATGERSGGNTIYF.